What follows is one T cell receptor delta chain and its context. This clone was detected a few times. Its antigen target is currently unknown. TCRdb's listed protein matches a much larger clone and diverges from this DNA's translation at residue 10, likely through a read error; the protein shown comes from the DNA. According to the germline V gene, CDR1 reads TSWWSYY and CDR2 reads QGS. Compared with germline, V lacks 2 bases and J lacks 0 bases; bases without a gene match: 20. There are 24 amino acids in the CDR3, from cysteine to phenylalanine inclusive. Only CDR3 DNA is held: 72 bases, read in frame from base 1. The protocol used for the library was multiplex PCR. The sample was run on an Illumina MiSeq. Both TCR gamma (TRG) and TCR delta (TRD) chains were sequenced from each sorted gammadelta T cell sample. In the original analysis: The repertoire analyses drew on clonotype tree plots, the accumulated frequency of the top 20 clonotypes, and diversity index (DI) and D75 metrics. TCRdb called clones anew from the public reads via CATT; matching DNA rows were later pooled. The V and J calls were not made by the authors but by TCRdb's processing. Across this sample there are around 46,000 delta-chain clones, with about 1.5% seen only once. The ten largest clones add up to 8.6% of the sample.

The sample originates from a study of γδ T cells in repeated Plasmodium falciparum infection (dated by TCRdb to the early 2020s). Looking at the study overall: The natural-infection arm enrolled Malian children exposed to intense seasonal malaria transmission, compared against age and gender matched Australian children. Samples were collected from controlled-infection subjects at baseline, immediately before selected infections, and 21 days after each infection. Malian gammadelta TCR repertoires were analysed cross-sectionally during no-transmission periods and longitudinally across acute febrile malaria episodes. Using both natural infection in Mali and controlled human malaria infection, the study looked at the way repeated Plasmodium falciparum infection shapes the human gammadelta T cell repertoire. Four controlled human malaria infections were administered to roughly 5 malaria-naive U.S. adults over around 630 days by bites from P. falciparum NF54-infected Anopheles stephensi mosquitoes.

The paper's findings and limits, for the study overall: In Vdelta2-negative gammadelta TCR repertoires, which were largely Vdelta1+, repeated controlled infections appeared to drive waves of new clonotype selection. Vgamma9/Vdelta2+ TCR repertoires kept a highly stable polyclonal repertoire across time and infection, and many TCRgamma sequences overlapped between individuals. Generalizability was limited because the Malian cohort was drawn from a small rural village of predominantly one ethnic group. Analysis of inter-individual variability in gammadelta T cell responses was limited by the small size of the controlled-infection cohort. Compared with the repertoires of Australian children, the Vdelta2-negative gammadelta TCR repertoires of Malian children appeared more clonally expanded, less diverse and less shared.

For bulk TCR repertoire analysis, Vgamma9/Vdelta2+ and Vdelta2-negative gammadelta T cell populations were flow-sorted out of peripheral blood mononuclear cells. Recombination joined TRDV1 with TRDJ3; 9 bases in the middle match TRDD3. The J gene was not available in TCRdb and was assigned here by matching the DNA to germline segments. The sequencing sample was made of gamma-delta T cells from blood. The receptor comes from a pool of human donors (malaria-infected and uninfected, not separated). Read as DNA, the sequence is TGTGCTCTTGGGGAAACCGGTCAGGTCGGGGGATACCAGCGGTACTCCTGGGACACCCGACAGATGTTTTTC. The translation is CALGETGQVGGYQRYSWDTRQMFF.